Sequencing of this T cell receptor (beta chain) was carried out in a study of shared clonotypes between healthy human individuals. CD45RO negativity and positive selection for CCR7 defined naive CD8 cells, a population that excluded terminally differentiated effector memory CD45RA+ cells. Method: immunoSEQ multiplex PCR; TCRdb's copy keeps in-frame clones and lacks some. The sample has about 820,000 clones; over 90% are singletons. The sequence came from a man aged 25 to 40 in good health. The sequenced sample was naive CD8+ T cells sorted from blood.

The CDR3 nucleotides are TGTGCCAGCAGCCCCCTCCTGGGCGCCTCCTACGAGCAGTACTTC. It is translated as CASSPLLGASYEQYF. The chain joins TRBV7-9 to TRBJ2-7; D gene unclear. The CDR3 length is 15 residues. The germline V and J ends were trimmed by 5 bases and 0 bases, with 14 bases remaining between them. Germline loops: CDR1 SEHNR, CDR2 FQNEAQ (reference sequence).